The rows below give T cell receptor beta chains drawn from one sample of a study of blood T cell repertoires in COVID-19. Sequenced by immunoSEQ multiplex PCR; TCRdb stores in-frame clones only, minus some. The sample lists 130,000 or so clones, around nine tenths occurring once. Sample: peripheral blood. The receptors were gathered from a woman in her fifties or sixties with acute or convalescent COVID-19. CDR3s include the opening cysteine and the closing phenylalanine or tryptophan. A D gene is named only where the DNA matches it firmly. The size of a clone is reported for some rows only, either as once, few or many, or as a class for expanded clones.

J,size,D,length,V,DNA,CDR3
TRBJ1-1,.,TRBD1,13,TRBV10-3,TGTGCCATCAGGGGACAGGAGAACACTGAAGCTTTCTTT,CAIRGQENTEAFF
TRBJ1-3,once,TRBD1,17,TRBV28,TGTGCCAGCAGTACTCGCCGGGACAGGGGGCTTGGAAACACCATATATTTT,CASSTRRDRGLGNTIYF
TRBJ2-7,.,TRBD1,14,TRBV18,TGTGCCAGCTCACCAGGGCAGGGGGCGTTTGAGCAGTACTTC,CASSPGQGAFEQYF
TRBJ2-7,.,.,17,TRBV4-1,TGCGCCAGCAGCCTTCGGGACTCCGGGACAGTTCCCTACGAGCAGTACTTC,CASSLRDSGTVPYEQYF
TRBJ2-5,.,TRBD2,19,TRBV5-1,TGCGCCAGCAGCTTGACCCACCTAGCGGGGGCCTCCGGCGGAGAGACCCAGTACTTC,CASSLTHLAGASGGETQYF
TRBJ2-1,.,.,12,TRBV29-1,TGCAGCGTTAGTGCGTCGAGCAATGAGCAGTTCTTC,CSVSASSNEQFF
TRBJ2-1,.,.,14,TRBV14,TGTGCCAGCAGCCAAGAGGCAGGGTGGCATGAGCAGTTCTTC,CASSQEAGWHEQFF
TRBJ2-2,.,.,17,TRBV21-1,TGTGCCAGCAGCAAAAAGAAAGGGACAGGAGATACCGGGGAGCTGTTTTTT,CASSKKKGTGDTGELFF
TRBJ1-1,.,.,12,TRBV28,TGTGCCAGCAGGTTCATGAACACTGAAGCTTTCTTT,CASRFMNTEAFF
TRBJ2-1,.,TRBD2,18,TRBV19,TGTGCCAGTAGTATAGATCGGCTAGCGGGGGGGCCCTACAATGAGCAGTTCTTC,CASSIDRLAGGPYNEQFF
TRBJ2-3,.,TRBD2,18,TRBV6-2/TRBV6-3,TGTGCCAGCAGTTACGAGGCTAGCGGGGGATCTGCCACAGATACGCAGTATTTT,CASSYEASGGSATDTQYF
TRBJ1-1,few,TRBD1,14,TRBV6-4,TGTGCCAGCAGTCGAGGGGGCGCAGGCACTGAAGCTTTCTTT,CASSRGGAGTEAFF
TRBJ1-5,.,.,15,TRBV6-2/TRBV6-3,TGTGCCAGCAGTTATCGGACATTGAGGAATCAGCCCCAGCATTTT,CASSYRTLRNQPQHF
TRBJ2-3,.,.,15,TRBV6-4,TGTGCCAGCAGTGACTCAGGGGGGGGCACAGATACGCAGTATTTT,CASSDSGGGTDTQYF
TRBJ2-5,.,TRBD2,15,TRBV9,TGTGCCAGCAGCGTTCCTAGCGGGGCCCAAGAGACCCAGTACTTC,CASSVPSGAQETQYF
TRBJ2-7,.,.,14,TRBV6-2/TRBV6-3,TGTGCCAGCAGTTACTCGGGCAGGGACTACGAGCAGTACTTC,CASSYSGRDYEQYF
TRBJ1-5,once,.,14,TRBV28,TGTGCCAGCATTCCCTGGACAGACAATCAGCCCCAGCATTTT,CASIPWTDNQPQHF
TRBJ2-2,.,.,12,TRBV5-3,TGTGCCAGAAGGTTCCCGGGGGATCGGCTGTTTTTT,CARRFPGDRLFF
TRBJ1-2,.,TRBD1,15,TRBV30,TGTGCCTGGAGCCCTGGGACAGGGGGTTTTCATGGCTACACCTTC,CAWSPGTGGFHGYTF
TRBJ1-1,.,TRBD1,15,TRBV19,TGTGCCAGTAGTGTCCTGACAGGGGGCGAAACTGAAGCTTTCTTT,CASSVLTGGETEAFF
TRBJ2-1,few,TRBD1,15,TRBV11-3,TGTGCCAGCAGCTCACAGGGGGCGTTGAACAATGAGCAGTTCTTC,CASSSQGALNNEQFF
TRBJ2-7,.,TRBD1,14,TRBV7-9,TGTGCCAGCAGCTCCGGGACAGGAACCTACGAGCAGTACTTC,CASSSGTGTYEQYF
TRBJ1-6,.,.,13,TRBV6-2/TRBV6-3,TGTGCCAGCAGCAGGGAGCTGTACTCACCCCTCCACTTT,CASSRELYSPLHF
TRBJ1-2,once,.,14,TRBV14,TGTGCCAGCAGCCAAGATTCCGCGGACAAAGGCTACACCTTC,CASSQDSADKGYTF
TRBJ2-5,.,.,13,TRBV29-1,TGCAGCGTTGCGGGGGAAATCCAAGAGACCCAGTACTTC,CSVAGEIQETQYF
TRBJ2-7,.,.,13,TRBV7-2,TGTGCCAGCAGCTACATTACAGGATACGAGCAGTACTTC,CASSYITGYEQYF
TRBJ1-3,.,.,11,TRBV20-1,TGCAGTGCCCATCATGGAAACACCATATATTTT,CSAHHGNTIYF
TRBJ1-2,.,TRBD1,14,TRBV6-5,TGTGCCAGCAGTCCCGGGACAGCTTCCTATGGCTACACCTTC,CASSPGTASYGYTF
TRBJ1-5,.,.,13,TRBV14,TGTGCCAGCGCTCGGGGGGCTGGACAGCCCCAGCATTTT,CASARGAGQPQHF
TRBJ1-6,few,TRBD1,16,TRBV18,TGTGCCAGCTCACCAAATGTTGGGACAGATAATTCACCCCTCCACTTT,CASSPNVGTDNSPLHF
TRBJ2-2,.,TRBD2,18,TRBV5-1,TGCGCCAGCAGCGAAAGTACGGGACTAGCTGCGAACACCGGGGAGCTGTTTTTT,CASSESTGLAANTGELFF
TRBJ1-2,once,TRBD1,15,TRBV24-1,TGTGCCACCAGTGATCCGGGACAGCCAGAGCATGGCTACACCTTC,CATSDPGQPEHGYTF
TRBJ1-6,.,.,15,TRBV2,TGTGCCAGCAGTGCGGAGAGCCCCTATAATTCACCCCTCCACTTT,CASSAESPYNSPLHF
TRBJ2-1,.,.,14,TRBV4-3,TGCGCCAGCAGCCAAGATCAGGGAAACAATGAGCAGTTCTTC,CASSQDQGNNEQFF
TRBJ1-6,.,TRBD1,17,TRBV5-4,TGTGCCAGCAGCTTGGCCGGTGGCAGGGGGCAAGATTCACCCCTCCACTTT,CASSLAGGRGQDSPLHF
TRBJ2-3,once,.,15,TRBV13,TGTGCCAGCAGCTTAGCAGGGGACCAAACTAGGACTGGGGGTTTT,CASSLAGDQTRTGGF